What follows are 9 T cell receptor beta chains derived from one specimen sequenced in a study of human T cells and chemical hapten exposure. TCRdb analysed the RACE reads with MiXCR anew, one entry per CDR3 protein. Of some 74,000 distinct CDR3 sequences listed, less than 15% were seen once; the top ten hold approximately 4.6%. The sample's time point: pre-sensitization, week 0. Treatment: therapeutic diphenylcyclopropenone sensitization with weekly scalp DPC. Sequenced material: whole blood, taken in connection with sensitization to the hapten diphenylcyclopropenone (DPC). The origin of the receptors is a woman aged 45-65 years with alopecia areata. Some clones in this sample may be carry-over from other donors' samples.

In its sample, this clonotype was seen a few times. This chain connects TRBV6-1 to TRBJ2-7, with 9 bases matching TRBD1. Germline lookup yields CDR1 MNHNS and CDR2 SASEGT. CDR3 length: 13 residues. V lost 11 bases and J lost 2; bases outside the gene matches: 7. The CDR3 protein is CAAIGTGTYEQYF. In DNA form, the CDR3 reads TGTGCCGCCATTGGGACAGGGACCTACGAGCAGTACTTC.

Only a few counts were recorded for this clonotype. DNA for the CDR3: TGTGCCAGCTCACCACATTTGAATTCACCCCTCCACTTT. Protein sequence: CASSPHLNSPLHF. This sequence joins TRBV18 and TRBJ1-6; D is unresolved. Trimming removed 1 base from V and 7 bases from J, with 5 bases in between. CDR3 length equals 13 residues. CDR1 KGHSH and CDR2 LQKENI come from the germline V gene.

V and J are TRBV10-3 and TRBJ2-5; possibly TRBD1 for D (7 bases). CDR3 length: 16 amino acids. CDR1 is ENHRY and CDR2 is SYGVKD in the germline V gene. The ends were cut back, 0 bases at V and 4 bases at J, with 15 bases in the middle. CDR3: CAISESGGGTGETQYF. The CDR3, as DNA: TGTGCCATCAGTGAGTCTGGAGGGGGCACCGGAGAGACCCAGTACTTC.

The CDR3 DNA sequence: TGTGCCAGCAGCCAAGAGGGACAGGGTGCTAACTATGGCTACACCTTC. As protein: CASSQEGQGANYGYTF. The chain is built from TRBV4-2 and TRBJ1-2; 9 bases fit TRBD1. J gave up 0 bases and V 0 bases, and 2 bases lay outside the gene matches. This CDR3 is 16 amino acids long. CDR1 is LGHNA, CDR2 YNFKEQ, per germline.

This clonotype was seen many times. The chain employs TRBV19 and TRBJ1-5; 7 nucleotides match TRBD1. CDR3 length: 14 residues. Germline V gene lookup returns CDR1 LNHDA and CDR2 SQIVND (reference sequence). With V trimmed by 7 bases and J by 1 base, 4 bases remained unmatched. Written as DNA, the CDR3 is TGTGCCAGTAACAGGGGTATGAGCAATCAGCCCCAGCATTTT. Translating gives CASNRGMSNQPQHF.

The V call is TRBV2, the J call TRBJ2-3, with TRBD2 identical over 13 bases. V lost 6 bases, J lost 0 bases, and 6 bases stayed unmatched. The CDR3 covers 17 residues. Germline V gene lookup returns CDR1 SNHLY and CDR2 FYNNEI. CDR3 sequence: CASSGLAGVASTDTQYF. CDR3 in DNA: TGTGCCAGCAGCGGACTAGCGGGAGTAGCAAGCACAGATACGCAGTATTTT.

This clonotype came up a few times. The rearrangement links TRBV5-1 to TRBJ2-3, with D unresolved. The CDR3 is 12 amino acids. Trimming took off 4 bases at V and 4 bases at J, with 7 bases between the two ends. From germline, CDR1 is SGHRS and CDR2 YFSETQ. CDR3 nucleotides: TGCGCCAGCAGCCTCAAAGCAGATACGCAGTATTTT. Protein product: CASSLKADTQYF.

V gene TRBV30 combines with J gene TRBJ2-3; D unclear. V lost 1 base and J 2 bases, leaving 10 bases between the germline ends. Germline V gene data show CDR1 as GTSNPN and CDR2 as SVGIG (reference sequence). The CDR3 is 14 amino acids. The CDR3 nucleotides read TGTGCCTGGAGTGAGGGCGGCCCCACAGATACGCAGTATTTT. Amino acids: CAWSEGGPTDTQYF.

This clonotype was found many times. This chain links TRBV20-1 with TRBJ2-3; D is uncertain. The germline V gene encodes CDR1 DFQATT and CDR2 SNEGSKA (reference sequence). V lost 4 bases and J 2 bases, leaving 16 bases between the germline ends. The CDR3 covers 15 residues. CDR3 protein: CSAITGLIFTDTQYF. The CDR3, as DNA: TGCAGTGCTATCACGGGTCTCATCTTCACAGATACGCAGTATTTT.